Below are 20 T cell receptor beta chains sequenced from a single sample in a study of CD8+ T cells in alopecia areata. Extraction of RNA preceded its reverse transcription into cDNA, which served as the sequencing template. Assay: immunoSEQ multiplex PCR; the TCRdb copy retains only in-frame clones and omits some. The sample contains more than 200,000 clones, around 43% of which appear only once. The treatment is: oral pan-JAK inhibitor, 5-10 mg twice daily. This specimen was CD4+ T cells sorted from blood, taken at approximately week 37, from a patient treated with tofacitinib. The receptors were gathered from a human donor with alopecia areata.

The sample holds a few counts of this clone. V usage is TRBV11-2 and J usage is TRBJ2-7; D possibly corresponds to TRBD2 (6 bases). The CDR3 consists of 12 residues. The germline V and J ends were trimmed by 7 bases and 4 bases, with 11 bases remaining between them. CDR1 is SGHAT and CDR2 is FQNNGV in the germline V gene. CDR3 in DNA: TGTGCCAGCACCGAACGGGGGTACGAGCAGTACTTC. Translation: CASTERGYEQYF. The full variable domain, its missing parts supplied by reference TRBV11-2 and TRBJ2-7, is EAGVAQSPRYKIIEKRQSVAFWCNPISGHATLYWYQQILGQGPKLLIQFQNNGVVDDSQLPKDRFSAERLKGVDSTLKIQPAKLEDSAVYLCASTERGYEQYFGPGTRLTVT.

In DNA form, the CDR3 reads TGTGCCTGGGGCCCTTTCGGGATTGAGCAGTTCTTC. This encodes CAWGPFGIEQFF. V gene TRBV30 combines with J gene TRBJ2-1, with D perhaps TRBD2 (5 bases). Trimming cost V 5 bases and J 9 bases, with 14 bases left between them. Per the germline V gene, CDR1 is GTSNPN and CDR2 is SVGIG (reference sequence). The CDR3 runs to 12 residues. Drawing the rest from reference TRBV30 and TRBJ2-1, the complete variable domain is SQTIHQWPATLVQPVGSPLSLECTVEGTSNPNLYWYRQAAGRGLQLLFYSVGIGQISSEVPQNLSASRPQDRQFILSSKKLLLSDSGFYLCAWGPFGIEQFFGPGTRLTVL.

V usage is TRBV30 and J usage is TRBJ1-2; 10 bases align to TRBD1. Germline trimming cut 2 bases from V and 13 bases from J; bases unmatched to any gene: 16. The germline CDR1 and CDR2 sequences are GTSNPN and SVGIG (reference sequence). This CDR3 has 15 amino acids. The CDR3 sequence is CAWSTTPGTGVGLTF. The CDR3 region has the DNA TGTGCCTGGAGTACAACTCCCGGGACAGGGGTGGGCCTCACCTTC.

The chain couples TRBV7-9 to TRBJ2-5, with D perhaps matching TRBD1 (5 bases). Germline-derived CDR1 and CDR2 are SEHNR and FQNEAQ (reference sequence). The CDR3 is 15 residues long. Between the trimmed V and J ends, which lost 0 bases and 7 bases, there was a span of 15 bases. This chain's CDR3 is CASSLATGPVGTQYF. CDR3 nucleotides: TGTGCCAGCAGCTTAGCTACAGGCCCAGTGGGGACCCAGTACTTC.

This chain links TRBV6-5 with TRBJ2-1; 7 positions agree with TRBD2. CDR1 MNHEY and CDR2 SVGAGI come from the germline V gene. The CDR3 runs to 12 residues. The trim removed 5 bases at V and 9 bases at J, leaving 4 bases unmatched. The CDR3 bases are TGTGCCAGCAGTAAACTAGCGACTGAGCAGTTCTTC. Its protein product is CASSKLATEQFF.

The V call is TRBV7-9, the J call TRBJ1-1; a possible D gene is TRBD1 (6 bases). Between the trimmed V and J ends, which lost 5 bases and 0 bases, there was a span of 16 bases. The CDR3 totals 16 residues. Germline CDR1 and CDR2: SEHNR and FQNEAQ (reference sequence). CDR3 protein: CASSLSTGLMNTEAFF. The CDR3 DNA sequence: TGTGCCAGCAGCCTAAGTACAGGGCTCATGAACACTGAAGCTTTCTTT.

The sample holds a few counts of this clone. This chain connects TRBV5-5 to TRBJ2-7; 8 bases are a match to TRBD1. V shed 2 bases, J shed 6 bases, and the junction held 7 bases outside the gene matches. Germline CDR1 SGHKS, CDR2 YYEKEE (reference sequence). This CDR3 region has 14 residues. The CDR3 protein is CASSLFTGGLEQYF. CDR3 bases: TGTGCCAGCAGCTTATTTACAGGGGGGCTCGAGCAGTACTTC. Based on the CDR3 plus reference TRBV5-5 and TRBJ2-7, the full variable domain is DAGVTQSPTHLIKTRGQQVTLRCSPISGHKSVSWYQQVLGQGPQFIFQYYEKEERGRGNFPDRFSARQFPNYSSELNVNALLLGDSALYLCASSLFTGGLEQYFGPGTRLTVT.

The chain employs TRBV25-1 and TRBJ2-1; D ambiguous. The germline V gene has CDR1 MGHDK and CDR2 SYGVNS. Trimming took 7 bases from V and 5 from J, leaving 6 bases between them. The CDR3 length is 11 residues. The chain's CDR3 is CASTRNNEQFF. CDR3 nucleotides: TGTGCCAGCACCCGAAACAATGAGCAGTTCTTC.

This clone has more than one count but fewer than ten. Its ends do not fully match the called genes, so a read error is possible. The chain links TRBV29-1 to TRBJ2-3; weak D call: TRBD1 (5 bases). This CDR3 has 13 amino acids. The germline V gene encodes CDR1 SQVTM and CDR2 ANQGSEA. CDR3 amino acids: CNVSGKLTDTQYF. The CDR3 DNA sequence: TGCAACGTTTCAGGGAAACTTACAGATACGCAGTATTTT.

V and J are TRBV2 and TRBJ1-5; 7 nucleotides agree with TRBD1. The length of the CDR3 is 14 residues. CDR1 is SNHLY and CDR2 is FYNNEI in the germline V gene. Trimming at V came to 9 bases and at J to 2 bases, leaving 7 bases not matched to a gene. CDR3 DNA sequence: TGTGCCAGTGGGGGAGACAGGGGCAATCAGCCCCAGCATTTT. The encoded protein is CASGGDRGNQPQHF.

This clone appeared many times. V is TRBV7-9 and J is TRBJ2-7; D is perhaps TRBD2 (5 bases). V lost 1 base and J lost 3, with 19 bases in between. The length of the CDR3 is 17 residues. CDR1 and CDR2 from the germline V gene are SEHNR and FQNEAQ (reference sequence). CDR3 nucleotide sequence: TGTGCCAGCAGCTTAGGTGGAGGCGTTAGCGTGGGCTACGAGCAGTACTTC. It yields the protein CASSLGGGVSVGYEQYF.

This CDR3 is CATGLAGVGQFF. The CDR3 DNA is TGTGCCACGGGACTAGCGGGAGTAGGGCAGTTCTTC. The J gene is TRBJ2-1, the V gene TRBV15; 14 bases align to TRBD2. Germline CDR1 reads LNHNV; CDR2 reads YYDKDF (reference sequence). CDR3 length equals 12 residues. With V trimmed by 9 bases and J by 12 bases, 4 bases remained unmatched.

V usage is TRBV30 and J usage is TRBJ1-3; 7 bases fit TRBD1. The CDR3 spans 14 residues. V shed 0 bases and J 4 bases; nucleotides not matched to a gene: 3. Germline V gene sequence: CDR1 GTSNPN, CDR2 SVGIG (reference sequence). CDR3 nucleotide sequence: TGTGCCTGGAGTGTACAGGGGAGAGGAAACACCATATATTTT. Translation gives CAWSVQGRGNTIYF.

V usage is TRBV29-1 and J usage is TRBJ2-5, with D possibly called TRBD1 or TRBD2 (6 bases each). The DNA end favors TRBJ2-7, so the J call may be wrong. The CDR3 has 13 residues. Per the germline V gene, CDR1 is SQVTM and CDR2 is ANQGSEA. DNA for the CDR3: TGCAGCGTCCGGGGGCCCCAAGTCTACGAGCAGTACTTC. Amino acids: CSVRGPQVYEQYF.

This clone was observed a handful of times. V gene TRBV7-2 combines with J gene TRBJ2-7; D remains ambiguous. This CDR3 comprises 12 residues. Looked up from germline, CDR1 is SGHTA and CDR2 is FQGNSA. V lost 4 bases and J lost 5, with 9 bases in between. The CDR3 DNA reads TGTGCCAGCAGCTCCGACATAGACGAGCAGTACTTC. This gives the protein CASSSDIDEQYF.

The chain has TRBV5-1 and TRBJ2-3; 10 bases agree with TRBD2. The junction had 9 bases not matched to a gene; V was cut back by 5 bases and J by 3 bases. The germline CDR1 and CDR2 sequences are SGHRS and YFSETQ. The CDR3 spans 16 residues. This CDR3 reads CASRSSVAGGTDTQYF. The CDR3 region has the DNA TGCGCCAGCAGGTCTTCTGTAGCGGGAGGTACAGATACGCAGTATTTT.

The chain carries TRBV5-1 and TRBJ2-1; TRBD2 matches at 8 bases. The germline gives CDR1 SGHRS, CDR2 YFSETQ. V shed 4 bases, J shed 3 bases, and the junction held 6 bases outside the gene matches. The CDR3 has 15 residues. CDR3 bases: TGCGCCAGCAGCCAACCGAGCGGGAGCTACAATGAGCAGTTCTTC. Amino acids: CASSQPSGSYNEQFF.

This clone was detected only a few times. The chain recombines TRBV11-3 with TRBJ2-7; tentative D call: TRBD2 (5 bases). V was shortened by 5 bases and J by 1 base, with 9 bases between the two germline ends. CDR3 length: 13 residues. In germline, CDR1 is SGHNT, CDR2 YENEEA. Written as DNA, the CDR3 is TGTGCCAGCAGCCTCGGGGAATCCTACGAGCAGTACTTC. It translates to CASSLGESYEQYF. Filled out from reference TRBV11-3 and TRBJ2-7, the complete variable domain reads EAGVVQSPRYKIIEKKQPVAFWCNPISGHNTLYWYLQNLGQGPELLIRYENEEAVDDSQLPKDRFSAERLKGVDSTLKIQPAELGDSAVYLCASSLGESYEQYFGPGTRLTVT.

This clone was counted a few times. This CDR3 is also generated by other DNA sequences in the sample. The chain links TRBV5-1 to TRBJ2-2; D is possibly TRBD2 (5 bases). V gave up 0 bases and J gave up 2 bases, with 8 bases separating them. CDR1 and CDR2 (germline): SGHRS, YFSETQ. The CDR3 spans 15 residues. CDR3 bases: TGCGCCAGCAGCTTGGAGGGAGTCAACACCGGGGAGCTGTTTTTT. Its protein product is CASSLEGVNTGELFF.

As regards this clone: This could be a read error, since a much larger clone is one nucleotide away. The V and J genes are TRBV27 and TRBJ1-5; D gene uncertain. The V gene lost 5 bases and the J gene lost 2 bases, with 4 bases spanning the gap. In germline, CDR1 is MNHEY, CDR2 SMNVEV (reference sequence). The CDR3 contains 12 residues. This CDR3 is CASSAGNQPQHF. DNA for the CDR3: TGTGCCAGCAGTGCAGGCAATCAGCCCCAGCATTTT.